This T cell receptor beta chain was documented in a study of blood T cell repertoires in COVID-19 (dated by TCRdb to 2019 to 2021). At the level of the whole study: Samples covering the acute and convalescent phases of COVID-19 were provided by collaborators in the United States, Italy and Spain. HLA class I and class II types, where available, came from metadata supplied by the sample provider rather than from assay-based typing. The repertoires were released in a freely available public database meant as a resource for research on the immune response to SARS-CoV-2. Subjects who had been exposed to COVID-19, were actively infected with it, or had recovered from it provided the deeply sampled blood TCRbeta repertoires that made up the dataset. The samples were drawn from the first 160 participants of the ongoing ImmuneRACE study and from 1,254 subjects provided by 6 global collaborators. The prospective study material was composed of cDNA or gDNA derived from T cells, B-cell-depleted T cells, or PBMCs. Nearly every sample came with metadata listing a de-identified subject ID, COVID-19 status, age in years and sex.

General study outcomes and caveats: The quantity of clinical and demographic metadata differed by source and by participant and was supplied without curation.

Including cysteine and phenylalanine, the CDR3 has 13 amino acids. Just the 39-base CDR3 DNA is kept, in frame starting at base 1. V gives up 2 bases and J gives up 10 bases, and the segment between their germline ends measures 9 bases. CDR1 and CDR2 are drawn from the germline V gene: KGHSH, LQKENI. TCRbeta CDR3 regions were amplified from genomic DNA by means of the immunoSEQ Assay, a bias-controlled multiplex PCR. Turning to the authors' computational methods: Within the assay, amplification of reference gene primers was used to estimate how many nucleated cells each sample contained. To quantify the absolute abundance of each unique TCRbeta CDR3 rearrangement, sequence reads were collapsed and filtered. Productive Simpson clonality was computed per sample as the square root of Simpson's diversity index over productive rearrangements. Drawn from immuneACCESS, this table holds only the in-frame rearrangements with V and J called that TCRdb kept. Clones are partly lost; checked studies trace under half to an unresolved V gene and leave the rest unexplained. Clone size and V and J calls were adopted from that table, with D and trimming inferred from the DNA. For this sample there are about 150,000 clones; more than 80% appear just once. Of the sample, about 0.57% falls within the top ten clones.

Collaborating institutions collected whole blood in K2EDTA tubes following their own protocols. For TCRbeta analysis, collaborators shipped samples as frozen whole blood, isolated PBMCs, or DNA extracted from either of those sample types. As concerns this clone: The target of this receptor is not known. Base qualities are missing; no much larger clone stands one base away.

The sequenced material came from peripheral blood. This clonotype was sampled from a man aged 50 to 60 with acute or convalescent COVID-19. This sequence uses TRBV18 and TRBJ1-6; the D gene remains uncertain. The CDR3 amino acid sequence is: CASSPVVRSPLHF. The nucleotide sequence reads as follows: TGTGCCAGCTCACCAGTGGTCAGATCACCCCTCCACTTT.